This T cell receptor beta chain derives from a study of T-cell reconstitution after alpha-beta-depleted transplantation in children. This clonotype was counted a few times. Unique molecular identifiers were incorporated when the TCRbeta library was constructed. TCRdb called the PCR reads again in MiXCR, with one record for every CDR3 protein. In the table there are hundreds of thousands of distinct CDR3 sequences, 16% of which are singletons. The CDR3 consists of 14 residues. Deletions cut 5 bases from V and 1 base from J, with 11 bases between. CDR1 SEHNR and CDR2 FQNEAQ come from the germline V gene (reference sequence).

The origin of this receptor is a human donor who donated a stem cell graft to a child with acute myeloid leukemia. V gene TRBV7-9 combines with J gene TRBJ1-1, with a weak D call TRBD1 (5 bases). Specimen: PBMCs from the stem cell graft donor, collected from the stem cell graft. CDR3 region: CASSTDSKNTEAFF. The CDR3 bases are TGTGCCAGCAGCACCGACAGCAAGAACACTGAAGCTTTCTTT.